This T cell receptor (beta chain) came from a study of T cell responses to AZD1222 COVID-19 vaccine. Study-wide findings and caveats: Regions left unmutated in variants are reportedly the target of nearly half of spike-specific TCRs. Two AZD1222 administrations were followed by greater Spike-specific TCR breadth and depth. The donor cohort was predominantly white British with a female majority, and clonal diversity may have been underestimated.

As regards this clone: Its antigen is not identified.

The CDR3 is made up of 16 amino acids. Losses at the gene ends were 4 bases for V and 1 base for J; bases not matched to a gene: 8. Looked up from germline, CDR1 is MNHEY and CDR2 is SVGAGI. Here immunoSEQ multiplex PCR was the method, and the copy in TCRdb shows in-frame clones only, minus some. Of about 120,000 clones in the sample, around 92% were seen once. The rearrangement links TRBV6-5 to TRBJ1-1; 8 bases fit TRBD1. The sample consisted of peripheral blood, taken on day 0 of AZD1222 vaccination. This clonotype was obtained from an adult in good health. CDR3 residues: CASSSRQGQTNTEAFF. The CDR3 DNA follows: TGTGCCAGCAGTTCTCGACAGGGGCAGACGAACACTGAAGCTTTCTTT.